The 30 T cell receptor beta chains listed next were all sequenced from one sample in a study of identifying expanded T cells in peripheral blood. Data came from immunoSEQ multiplex PCR; TCRdb stores just in-frame clones and leaves some out. The table includes approximately 110,000 clones, around 88% detected once. Sample: blood. These receptors were taken from a person aged 18-70 years in good health.

The chain employs TRBV16 and TRBJ1-1; tentatively, D is TRBD1 (6 bases). The CDR3 extends over 15 amino acids. V shed 4 bases and J shed 3 bases, with 15 bases lying between them. Germline V gene sequence: CDR1 KGHSY, CDR2 FQNENV. Here the CDR3 DNA reads TGTGCCAGCAGCCCCGACCGGGGGCCGGACACTGAAGCTTTCTTT. This translates into CASSPDRGPDTEAFF.

About this clone itself: The junction and the germline gene differ at one end; a read error may be behind it. This chain uses TRBV5-1 with TRBJ1-1; D is unclear. Germline-derived CDR1 and CDR2 are SGHRS and YFSETQ. The CDR3 spans 13 residues. The CDR3 coding sequence is TGCGCCAGCAGCTTGGCACTCCGGGCCGAAGTTTTCTTT. Translating it yields CASSLALRAEVFF.

The chain recombines TRBV4-1 with TRBJ1-1; 10 nucleotides match TRBD1. The trim removed 1 base at V and 11 bases at J, leaving 10 bases unmatched. Germline assignment: CDR1 MGHRA and CDR2 YSYEKL. The CDR3 loop spans 15 amino acids. CDR3 region: CASSQVPGTGVNAFF. CDR3 nucleotides: TGCGCCAGCAGCCAAGTACCCGGGACAGGGGTAAATGCTTTCTTT.

V is TRBV6-1 and J is TRBJ1-1; no definite D call. The CDR3 loop spans 11 amino acids. V lost 8 bases, J lost 3 bases, and 7 bases lay in between. Germline assignment: CDR1 MNHNS and CDR2 SASEGT. CDR3 nucleotide sequence: TGTGCCAGCCTGCGGTACACTGAAGCTTTCTTT. Amino acids: CASLRYTEAFF.

This sequence joins TRBV5-1 and TRBJ2-3; 8 bases agree with TRBD1. The germline CDR1 and CDR2 sequences are SGHRS and YFSETQ. V lost 0 bases and J lost 2; bases outside the gene matches: 8. This CDR3 spans 17 amino acids. The CDR3 protein is CASSLGTGGSYTDTQYF. The CDR3, as DNA: TGCGCCAGCAGCTTGGGTACAGGGGGGAGCTACACAGATACGCAGTATTTT.

This sequence joins TRBV5-6 and TRBJ2-7; D is possibly TRBD1 (5 bases). Germline V gene lookup returns CDR1 SGHDT and CDR2 YYEEEE. The CDR3 loop spans 15 amino acids. Trimming removed 6 bases from V and 6 bases from J, with 22 bases in between. For the CDR3, the DNA is TGTGCCAGCACCCTCCCAGGGCAGGGTAGCCGCGAGCAGTACTTC. Protein sequence: CASTLPGQGSREQYF.

This chain links TRBV7-2 with TRBJ1-5; D is perhaps TRBD1 (5 bases). The CDR3 spans 16 residues. V was trimmed by 2 bases and J by 5 bases, leaving 16 bases between them. Germline V lookup: CDR1 SGHTA, CDR2 FQGNSA. Here the CDR3 reads CASSLLRGLADQPQHF. CDR3 coding DNA: TGTGCCAGCAGCTTATTGAGGGGCCTAGCGGATCAGCCCCAGCATTTT.

V usage is TRBV25-1 and J usage is TRBJ1-3, with 7 bases identical to TRBD1. J lost 2 bases, V lost 3 bases, and 1 base had no gene match. Germline CDR1 MGHDK, CDR2 SYGVNS. The CDR3 spans 14 residues. The CDR3 is CASSDTGAGNTIYF. In nucleotides, the CDR3 is TGTGCCAGCAGTGACACAGGGGCTGGAAACACCATATATTTT.

The chain carries TRBV27 and TRBJ2-1; D remains unclear. Germline-derived CDR1 and CDR2 are MNHEY and SMNVEV (reference sequence). V was trimmed by 1 base and J by 9 bases, leaving 22 bases between them. There are 17 residues in the CDR3. CDR3 coding DNA: TGTGCCAGCAGTTTATACGGCCAAACCCGCCGGCCGACTGAGCAGTTCTTC. Protein: CASSLYGQTRRPTEQFF.

The chain couples TRBV7-9 to TRBJ1-1; D call uncertain. Looked up from germline, CDR1 is SEHNR and CDR2 is FQNEAQ (reference sequence). The CDR3 spans 14 residues. The V gene lost 4 bases and the J gene lost 0 bases, with 9 bases spanning the gap. The CDR3 DNA is TGTGCCAGCAGCTCGGACGGGTTGAACACTGAAGCTTTCTTT. Amino acid sequence: CASSSDGLNTEAFF.

The J gene is TRBJ2-7, the V gene TRBV7-9; D perhaps matches TRBD1 (5 bases). The CDR3 spans 14 residues. In germline, CDR1 is SEHNR, CDR2 FQNEAQ (reference sequence). V lost 1 base to trimming and J lost 3 bases, with 10 bases between them. The CDR3, as DNA: TGTGCCAGCAGCTTAGTGCAGGGCAACTACGAGCAGTACTTC. Translated, it gives CASSLVQGNYEQYF.

The chain joins TRBV19 to TRBJ2-6, with unresolved D. V lost 1 base and J lost 0, with 7 bases in between. Germline assignment: CDR1 LNHDA and CDR2 SQIVND (reference sequence). The CDR3 sequence is 16 residues long. The CDR3 loop reads CASSIGVSSGANVLTF. DNA for the CDR3: TGTGCCAGTAGTATAGGGGTAAGCTCTGGGGCCAACGTCCTGACTTTC.

The chain carries TRBV6-1 and TRBJ2-1; D might be TRBD2 (5 bases). Germline V gene sequence: CDR1 MNHNS, CDR2 SASEGT. The CDR3 consists of 13 residues. Trimming pared 3 bases from V and 9 bases from J, leaving 12 bases between. The CDR3 DNA follows: TGTGCCAGCAGTGAGGTACTAGGGTCTGAGCAGTTCTTC. Amino acids: CASSEVLGSEQFF.

The chain couples TRBV19 to TRBJ2-7, with D possibly called TRBD1 or TRBD2 (6 bases each). Trimming stripped 9 bases from V and 6 bases from J, with 24 bases between. Per germline, CDR1 LNHDA and CDR2 SQIVND (reference sequence). The CDR3 runs to 15 residues. CDR3 in amino acids: CASSTRGASSGEQYF. As DNA, the CDR3 is TGTGCCAGCTCGACGAGGGGGGCCTCTTCTGGCGAGCAGTACTTC.

The chain combines TRBV5-4 with TRBJ2-6; D gene uncertain. Trimming took 4 bases from V and 3 from J, leaving 11 bases between them. Germline CDR1 SGHNT, CDR2 YYREEE (reference sequence). The CDR3 has 15 amino acids. The CDR3 DNA follows: TGTGCCAGCAGCCAAGATGGGGATGGGGCCAACGTCCTGACTTTC. Translating gives CASSQDGDGANVLTF.

The rearrangement links TRBV6-6 to TRBJ1-2; D gene unclear. Trimming removed 5 bases from V and 8 bases from J, with 9 bases in between. This CDR3 comprises 11 residues. Germline-derived CDR1 and CDR2 are MNHNY and SVGAGI (reference sequence). This CDR3 reads CASSDHLGYTF. The DNA of the CDR3 is TGTGCCAGCAGTGATCACTTGGGCTACACCTTC.

This sequence joins TRBV13 and TRBJ2-3; unclear D gene. Germline V gene sequence: CDR1 PRHDT, CDR2 FYEKMQ (reference sequence). This CDR3 region has 14 residues. V lost 2 bases to trimming and J lost 5 bases, with 11 bases between them. For the CDR3, the DNA is TGTGCCAGCAGCTTACGAGGTGTCGGAGATACGCAGTATTTT. Residues: CASSLRGVGDTQYF.

V gene TRBV18 combines with J gene TRBJ2-1; 13 nucleotides line up with TRBD2. The germline CDR1 and CDR2 sequences are KGHSH and LQKENI. The CDR3 has 14 amino acids. Losses at the gene ends were 4 bases for V and 14 bases for J; bases not matched to a gene: 8. The CDR3 sequence is CASSHSGTSGEEFF. The CDR3 nucleotides read TGTGCCAGCTCACATTCCGGGACTAGCGGGGAGGAGTTCTTC.

This chain uses TRBV6-6 with TRBJ2-2; D unclear. V dropped 6 bases and J dropped 7 bases, with 18 bases sitting between them. CDR1 and CDR2 (germline): MNHNY, SVGAGI (reference sequence). The CDR3 totals 15 residues. CDR3 amino acids: CASSDPLTVFGELFF. The CDR3 DNA is TGTGCCAGCAGCGACCCTCTCACAGTGTTCGGGGAGCTGTTTTTT.

The V gene is TRBV18, the J gene TRBJ2-7; D perhaps matches TRBD2 (6 bases). In germline, CDR1 is KGHSH, CDR2 LQKENI. The CDR3 has 17 residues. V dropped 5 bases and J dropped 3 bases, with 23 bases sitting between them. In nucleotides, the CDR3 is TGTGCCAGCTCAGGGGGGACCGCCCTCTATCCCTTCTACGAGCAGTACTTC. Translating gives CASSGGTALYPFYEQYF.

To note about this clone: The CDR3 ends on some other residue instead of the conserved phenylalanine or tryptophan, so this is likely a read error. It is unclear where the CDR3 begins or ends on the DNA, so no DNA is shown, and the CDR3 is as TCRdb lists it. The chain employs TRBV20-1 and TRBJ2-3; the DNA was not compared with TRBD2, the D call given in the table. The CDR3 comprises 11 residues, both ends counted. Germline CDR1 is DFQATT and CDR2 is SNEGSKA (reference sequence). The CDR3 is CSARGLADFYL.

The chain carries TRBV7-2 and TRBJ1-6; D is unclear. Per germline, CDR1 SGHTA and CDR2 FQGNSA. Trimming removed 5 bases from V and 2 bases from J, with 10 bases in between. CDR3 length: 15 residues. The CDR3: CASSPSGPYNSPLHF. In nucleotides, the CDR3 is TGTGCCAGCAGCCCTTCCGGCCCCTATAATTCACCCCTCCACTTT.

The V gene is TRBV5-8, the J gene TRBJ2-5; tentative D call: TRBD2 (6 bases). Germline CDR1 is SGHTS and CDR2 is YDEGEE. Trimming cost V 4 bases and J 5 bases, with 9 bases left between them. This CDR3 contains 12 residues. CDR3: CASSPGGETQYF. The CDR3 coding sequence is TGTGCCAGCAGCCCTGGGGGGGAGACCCAGTACTTC.

V and J are TRBV27 and TRBJ1-2, with 8 bases that match TRBD1. Trimming took 5 bases from V and 8 from J; bases not matched to a gene: 10. CDR3 length: 14 amino acids. Per the germline V gene, CDR1 is MNHEY and CDR2 is SMNVEV (reference sequence). The CDR3 DNA is TGTGCCAGCAGTCGAAACAGGGGGGAAGGAGGCTACACCTTC. Translated, it gives CASSRNRGEGGYTF.

The genes are TRBV4-3 and TRBJ2-3; tentative D call: TRBD1 (6 bases). Germline values: CDR1 LGHNA, CDR2 YSLEER. Deletions cut 7 bases from V and 2 bases from J, with 16 bases between. The CDR3 has 15 amino acids. CDR3 nucleotide sequence: TGCGCCAGCACCCGGGTCAGGGGCCCCACAGATACGCAGTATTTT. Its translation: CASTRVRGPTDTQYF.

J is TRBJ1-5 and V is TRBV7-8, with 7 bases lining up with TRBD1. Trimming cost V 5 bases and J 0 bases; bases outside gene matches: 10. Germline values: CDR1 SGHVS, CDR2 FQNEAQ. The CDR3 is 17 amino acids. Here the CDR3 DNA reads TGTGCCAGCAGCCAAGGGGCAGGGGGACATAGCAATCAGCCCCAGCATTTT. It codes for CASSQGAGGHSNQPQHF.

The chain is built from TRBV30 and TRBJ2-7, with TRBD1 matching over 7 bases. V trimming: 2 bases; J trimming: 7 bases; junction bases outside the gene matches: 11. Germline CDR1 reads GTSNPN; CDR2 reads SVGIG (reference sequence). CDR3 size: 14 residues. For the CDR3, the DNA is TGTGCCTGGAGTTCACCTGACAGGGCGAGGGAGCAGTACTTC. Its translation is CAWSSPDRAREQYF.

V usage is TRBV5-4 and J usage is TRBJ1-1; tentatively, D is TRBD1 (5 bases). CDR3 size: 12 residues. The germline gives CDR1 SGHNT, CDR2 YYREEE (reference sequence). The ends were cut back, 4 bases at V and 6 bases at J, with 10 bases in the middle. The DNA for the CDR3 is TGTGCCAGCAGCACCGGGGGGGCTGAAGCTTTCTTT. Amino acid sequence: CASSTGGAEAFF.

The chain has TRBV7-2 and TRBJ2-2; tentative D call: TRBD1 (6 bases). The CDR3 contains 17 residues. V was pared by 0 bases and J by 7 bases, with 18 bases between. Germline values: CDR1 SGHTA, CDR2 FQGNSA. CDR3 loop: CASSLALITGSVGELFF. CDR3 nucleotides: TGTGCCAGCAGCTTAGCGTTAATTACAGGGTCAGTCGGGGAGCTGTTTTTT.

J is TRBJ1-6 and V is TRBV30; D gene ambiguous. CDR1 and CDR2 from the germline V gene are GTSNPN and SVGIG (reference sequence). Between the trimmed V and J ends, which lost 1 base and 2 bases, there was a span of 6 bases. The CDR3 is 14 amino acids. The CDR3 DNA sequence: TGTGCCTGGAGTGCTGGGACCTATAATTCACCCCTCCACTTT. Translating it yields CAWSAGTYNSPLHF.